This entry features one T cell receptor (beta chain) sequence. No antigen is known for it. It was with 60 Vbeta and 13 Jbeta primers that the PCR ran. Assay: immunoSEQ multiplex PCR; the TCRdb copy retains only in-frame clones and omits some. Here the sample spans about 140,000 clones, approximately 84% being singletons. The data originate from a study of cytomegalovirus exposure and HLA in healthy donors. Study findings and constraints: Around 160 TCR beta chains were listed as cytomegalovirus-associated.

The CDR3 runs to 14 residues. V was pared by 5 bases and J by 5 bases, with 16 bases between. The germline V gene has CDR1 MNHEY and CDR2 SVGAGI. This sequence was found in a young man in good health and CMV-seropositive. The specimen was PBMCs. This sequence joins TRBV6-5 and TRBJ2-7, with D possibly matching TRBD2 (6 bases). The CDR3 loop is CASSPYPEGNEQYF. The CDR3 bases are TGTGCCAGCAGTCCGTACCCGGAGGGGAACGAGCAGTACTTC.